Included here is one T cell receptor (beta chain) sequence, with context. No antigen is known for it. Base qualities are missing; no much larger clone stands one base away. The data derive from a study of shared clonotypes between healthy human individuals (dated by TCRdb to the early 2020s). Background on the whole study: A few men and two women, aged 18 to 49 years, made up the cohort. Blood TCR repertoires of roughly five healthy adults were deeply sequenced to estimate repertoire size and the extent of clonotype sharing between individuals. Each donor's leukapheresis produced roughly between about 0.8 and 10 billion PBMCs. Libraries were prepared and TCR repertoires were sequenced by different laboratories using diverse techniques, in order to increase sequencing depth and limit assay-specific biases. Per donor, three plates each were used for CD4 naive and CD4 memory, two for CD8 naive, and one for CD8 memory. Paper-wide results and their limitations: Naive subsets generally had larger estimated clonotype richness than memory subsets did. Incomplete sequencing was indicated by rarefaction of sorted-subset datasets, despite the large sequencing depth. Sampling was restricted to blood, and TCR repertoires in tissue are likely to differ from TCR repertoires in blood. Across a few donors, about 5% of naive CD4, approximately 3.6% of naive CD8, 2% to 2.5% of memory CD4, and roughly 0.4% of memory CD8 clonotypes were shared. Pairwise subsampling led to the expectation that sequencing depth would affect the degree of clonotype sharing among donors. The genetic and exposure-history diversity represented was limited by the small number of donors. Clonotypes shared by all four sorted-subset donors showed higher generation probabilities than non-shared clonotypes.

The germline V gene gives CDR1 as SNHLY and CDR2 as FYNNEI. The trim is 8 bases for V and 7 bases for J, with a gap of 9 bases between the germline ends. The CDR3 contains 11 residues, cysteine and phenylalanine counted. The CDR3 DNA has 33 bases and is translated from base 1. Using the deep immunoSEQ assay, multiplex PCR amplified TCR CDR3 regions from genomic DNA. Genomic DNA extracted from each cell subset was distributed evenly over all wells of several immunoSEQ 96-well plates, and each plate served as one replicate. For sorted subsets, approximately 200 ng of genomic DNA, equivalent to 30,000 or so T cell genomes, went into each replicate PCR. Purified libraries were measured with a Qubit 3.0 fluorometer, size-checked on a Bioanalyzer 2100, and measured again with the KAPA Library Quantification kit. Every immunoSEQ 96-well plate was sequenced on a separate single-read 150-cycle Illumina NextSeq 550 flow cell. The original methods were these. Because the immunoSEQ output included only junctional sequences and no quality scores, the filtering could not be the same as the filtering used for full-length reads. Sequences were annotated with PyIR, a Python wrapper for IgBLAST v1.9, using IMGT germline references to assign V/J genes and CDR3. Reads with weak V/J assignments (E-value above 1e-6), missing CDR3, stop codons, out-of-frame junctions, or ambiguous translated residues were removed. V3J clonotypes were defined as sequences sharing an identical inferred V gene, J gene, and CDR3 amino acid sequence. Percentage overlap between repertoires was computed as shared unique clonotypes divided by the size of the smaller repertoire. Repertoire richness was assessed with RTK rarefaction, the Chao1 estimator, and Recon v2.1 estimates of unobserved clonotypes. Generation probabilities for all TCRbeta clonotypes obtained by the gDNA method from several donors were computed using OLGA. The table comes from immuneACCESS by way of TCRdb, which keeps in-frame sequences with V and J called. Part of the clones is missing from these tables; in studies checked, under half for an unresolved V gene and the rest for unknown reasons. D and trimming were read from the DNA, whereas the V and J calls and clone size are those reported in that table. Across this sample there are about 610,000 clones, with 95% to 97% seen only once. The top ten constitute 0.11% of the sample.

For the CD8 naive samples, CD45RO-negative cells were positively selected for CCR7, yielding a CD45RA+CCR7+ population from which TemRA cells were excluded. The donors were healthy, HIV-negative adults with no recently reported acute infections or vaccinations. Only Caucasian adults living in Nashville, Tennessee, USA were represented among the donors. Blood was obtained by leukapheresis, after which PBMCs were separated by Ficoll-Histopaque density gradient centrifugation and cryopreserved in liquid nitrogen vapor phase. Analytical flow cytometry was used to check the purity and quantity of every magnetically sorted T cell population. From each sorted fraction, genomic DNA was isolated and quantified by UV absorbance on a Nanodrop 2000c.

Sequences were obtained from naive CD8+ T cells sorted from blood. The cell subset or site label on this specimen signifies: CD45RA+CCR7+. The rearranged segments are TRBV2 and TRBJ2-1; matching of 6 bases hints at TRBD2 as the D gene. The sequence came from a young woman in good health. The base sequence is TGTGCCAGCTACGGGGGAAATGAGCAGTTCTTC. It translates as CASYGGNEQFF.